This TCR beta chain was observed in a study of blood T cell repertoires in COVID-19. For the study at large: T cells, B-cell-depleted T cells, or PBMCs supplied cDNA or gDNA.

TCRdb's copy holds only in-frame clones and misses some; the assay was immunoSEQ multiplex PCR. Here the sample spans around 100,000 clones, 75% to 95% being singletons. The sequenced sample consisted of peripheral blood. This TCR was recovered from a man in his fifties or sixties with acute or convalescent COVID-19.

CDR3 protein: CASRRLASSNQPQHF. DNA of the CDR3: TGTGCCAGTAGGCGTTTAGCATCGAGCAATCAGCCCCAGCATTTT. V is TRBV19 and J is TRBJ1-5, with no clear D. Looked up from germline, CDR1 is LNHDA and CDR2 is SQIVND (reference sequence). This CDR3 contains 15 residues. Trimming took 6 bases from V and 1 from J, leaving 13 bases between them.